This T cell receptor (beta chain) was identified in a study of blood T cell repertoires in COVID-19. TCRdb's table, derived via immunoSEQ multiplex PCR, lists solely in-frame clones and lacks some. The table shows 190,000 or so clones, with under 90% occurring only once. Sequenced: peripheral blood. The TCR comes from a man in his forties with acute or convalescent COVID-19.

This CDR3 is CASSIRTNQETQYF. Here the CDR3 DNA reads TGTGCCAGCAGCATCCGGACAAACCAAGAGACCCAGTACTTC. The chain links TRBV7-8 to TRBJ2-5; weak D call: TRBD1 (5 bases). Per germline, CDR1 SGHVS and CDR2 FQNEAQ. V dropped 5 bases and J dropped 0 bases, with 10 bases sitting between them. This CDR3 spans 14 amino acids. The whole variable domain, remainder taken from reference TRBV7-8 and TRBJ2-5, is GAGVSQSPRYKVAKRGQDVALRCDPISGHVSLFWYQQALGQGPEFLTYFQNEAQLDKSGLPSDRFFAERPEGSVSTLKIQRTQQEDSAVYLCASSIRTNQETQYFGPGTRLLVL.